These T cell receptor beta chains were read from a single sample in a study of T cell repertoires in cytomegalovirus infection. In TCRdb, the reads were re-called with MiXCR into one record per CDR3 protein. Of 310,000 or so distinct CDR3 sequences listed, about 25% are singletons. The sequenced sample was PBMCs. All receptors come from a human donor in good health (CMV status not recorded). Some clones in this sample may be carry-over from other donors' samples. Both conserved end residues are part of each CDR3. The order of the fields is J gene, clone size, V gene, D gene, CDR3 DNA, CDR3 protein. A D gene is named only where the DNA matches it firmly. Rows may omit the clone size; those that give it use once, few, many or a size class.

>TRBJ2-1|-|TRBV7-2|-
TGTGCCAGCACCCGGGGTCGGGAGACGAGCGGCTCCTACAATGCGCAGTTCTTC
CASTRGRETSGSYNAQFF
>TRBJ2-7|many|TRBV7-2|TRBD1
TGTGCCAGCACTACCACCGGGACAGCATACGAGCAGTACTTC
CASTTTGTAYEQYF
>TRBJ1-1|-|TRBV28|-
TGTGCCAGCAGTTCCCACGGGACACCGAACACTGAAGCTTTCTTT
CASSSHGTPNTEAFF
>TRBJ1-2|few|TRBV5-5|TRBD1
TGTGCCAGCAGCTTGGCGACAGGGGCCTATGGCTACACCTTC
CASSLATGAYGYTF
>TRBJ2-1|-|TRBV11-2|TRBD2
TGTGCCAGCAGCCTAGTCGCCCTAGCGGGAGTTTGGAATGAGCAGTTCTTC
CASSLVALAGVWNEQFF
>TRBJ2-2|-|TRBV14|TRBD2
TGTGCCAGCAGCATACTAGCGGGGGGGCCGACCGGGGAGCTGTTTTTT
CASSILAGGPTGELFF
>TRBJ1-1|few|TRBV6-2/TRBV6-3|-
TGTGCCACCACCCCTGGGACTGAAGCTTTCTTT
CATTPGTEAFF
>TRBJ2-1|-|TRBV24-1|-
TGTGCCACCAGTGATTTCTCGGACGGTTACAATGAGCAGTTCTTC
CATSDFSDGYNEQFF
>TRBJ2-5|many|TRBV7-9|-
TGTGCCAGCAGCTTAGATGGCGACAGAAAAGAGACCCAGTACTTC
CASSLDGDRKETQYF
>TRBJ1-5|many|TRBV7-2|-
TGTGCCAGCAGCTTGTGGCAGGGGTATTATCAGCCCCAGCATTTT
CASSLWQGYYQPQHF
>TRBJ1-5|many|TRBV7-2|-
TGTGCCAGCAGCTTAGTTGGCGGGAACAATCAGCCCCAGCATTTT
CASSLVGGNNQPQHF
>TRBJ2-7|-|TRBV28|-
TGTGCCACCGCCCCCCGGCGCCTAACCTACGAGCAGTACTTC
CATAPRRLTYEQYF
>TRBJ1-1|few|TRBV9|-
TGTGCCAGCAGCGTTTCAGGGTACCTTCCAGGCACTGAAGCTTTCTTT
CASSVSGYLPGTEAFF
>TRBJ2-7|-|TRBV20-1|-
TGCAGTGCTAGGGACAGCCTCTACGAGCAGTACTTC
CSARDSLYEQYF
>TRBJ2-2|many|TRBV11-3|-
TGTGCCAGCAGCTTGAAAGGGTGGTTGGACACCGGGGAGCTGTTTTTT
CASSLKGWLDTGELFF
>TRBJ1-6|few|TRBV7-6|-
TGTGCCAGCAGCTTAGGGGCAGGAGATTCACCCCTCCACTTT
CASSLGAGDSPLHF
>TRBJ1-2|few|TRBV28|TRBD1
TGTGCCAGCAGTTTTTCCGGGACAGGGGGCGGTGGCTACACCTTC
CASSFSGTGGGGYTF
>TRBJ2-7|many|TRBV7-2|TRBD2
TGTGCCAGCAGCCGCAGCGAGGGTAGCGGGAGCAACGAGCAGTACTTC
CASSRSEGSGSNEQYF
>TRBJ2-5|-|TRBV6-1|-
TGTGCCAGCTTCTCCTACCCGGTGCAAGAGACCCAGTACTTC
CASFSYPVQETQYF
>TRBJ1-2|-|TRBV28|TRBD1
TGTGCCAGCCTAGGACAGGGGATAGGGGTCTACACCTTC
CASLGQGIGVYTF
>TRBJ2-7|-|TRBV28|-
TGTGCCAGCAGTTCAGGACTCACCTACGAGCAGTACTTC
CASSSGLTYEQYF
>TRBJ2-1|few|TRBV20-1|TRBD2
TGCAGTGCCTCGAAGCCTAGCGGGGACAATGAGCAGTTCTTC
CSASKPSGDNEQFF
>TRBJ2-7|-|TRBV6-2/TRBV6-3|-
TGTGCCAGCAGTTACAGGGGGGACTCCTACGAGCAGTACTTC
CASSYRGDSYEQYF
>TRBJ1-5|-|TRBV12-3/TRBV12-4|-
TGTGCCAGCAGTCCCTGGGTAGACAGTTCAAATCAGCCCCAGCATTTT
CASSPWVDSSNQPQHF
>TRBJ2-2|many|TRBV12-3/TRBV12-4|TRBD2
TGTGCCAGCAGTTTAGAGGGTAGCGGGAGTACCGGGGAGCTGTTTTTT
CASSLEGSGSTGELFF
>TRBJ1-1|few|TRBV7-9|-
TGTGCCAGCAGCTTCGTCGAAAGCACTGAAGCTTTCTTT
CASSFVESTEAFF
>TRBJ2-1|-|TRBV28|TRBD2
TGTGCCAGCAGTCGGGGACTAGCGGGATACGTTGGTGAGCAGTTCTTC
CASSRGLAGYVGEQFF
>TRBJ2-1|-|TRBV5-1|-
TGCGCCAGCAGCTTGGGTGCTAGCGAGGAGTGGTACAATGAGCAGTTCTTC
CASSLGASEEWYNEQFF
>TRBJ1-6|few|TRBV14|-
TGTGCCAGCAGCCAAGGGGCAGGGGTCGTTTCACCCCTCCACTTT
CASSQGAGVVSPLHF
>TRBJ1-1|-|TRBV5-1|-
TGCGCCAGCAGCTTGGTAGCGGGGGCAAACACTGAAGCTTTCTTT
CASSLVAGANTEAFF
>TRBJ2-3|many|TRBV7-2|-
TGTGCCAGCAGCCGAAAGGGGGAGGATACGCAGTATTTT
CASSRKGEDTQYF
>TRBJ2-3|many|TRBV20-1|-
TGCAGTGCTAGAGATCTTCTAGCGAACACAGATACGCAGTATTTT
CSARDLLANTDTQYF
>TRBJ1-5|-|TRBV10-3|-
TGTGCCATCAGTGTAGACGGGAGCAATCAGCCCCAGCATTTT
CAISVDGSNQPQHF
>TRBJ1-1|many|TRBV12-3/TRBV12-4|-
TGTGCCAGCAGTTTAAGGCCGGGCGGGGCTTTCTTT
CASSLRPGGAFF
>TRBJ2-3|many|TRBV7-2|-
TGTGCCAGCAGCTCGACACGAACCCGCACAGATACGCAGTATTTT
CASSSTRTRTDTQYF
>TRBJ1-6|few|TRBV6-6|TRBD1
TGTGCCAGCAGTTCTGGACAGGGCGAAAATTCACCCCTCCACTTT
CASSSGQGENSPLHF
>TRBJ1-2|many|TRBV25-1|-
TGTGCCAGCAGCCCGACGGCCCACTATGGCTACACCTTC
CASSPTAHYGYTF
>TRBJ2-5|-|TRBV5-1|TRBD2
TGCGCCAGCAGCTCTGGGACTAGCGGGGTTCCCCAAGAGACCCAGTACTTC
CASSSGTSGVPQETQYF
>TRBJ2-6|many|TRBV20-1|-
TGCAGTGCCGACGGGGGTTCTGGGGCCAACGTCCTGACTTTC
CSADGGSGANVLTF
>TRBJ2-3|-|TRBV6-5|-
TGTGCCAGCAGTTACACAGCCGGGACTAGCACAGATACGCAGTATTTT
CASSYTAGTSTDTQYF
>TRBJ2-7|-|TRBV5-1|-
TGCGCCAGCAGCTTGGCCAGGGGCGCCGGGGAGCAGTACTTC
CASSLARGAGEQYF
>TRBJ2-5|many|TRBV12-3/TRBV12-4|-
TGTGCCAGCAGTTTACAGCGGAAAGAGACCCAGTACTTC
CASSLQRKETQYF
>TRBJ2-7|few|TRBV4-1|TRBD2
TGCGCCAGCAGCCAAGTCCGGTTCGGGACTAGCGGGAGAGTGGTGTCCTACGAGCAGTACTTC
CASSQVRFGTSGRVVSYEQYF